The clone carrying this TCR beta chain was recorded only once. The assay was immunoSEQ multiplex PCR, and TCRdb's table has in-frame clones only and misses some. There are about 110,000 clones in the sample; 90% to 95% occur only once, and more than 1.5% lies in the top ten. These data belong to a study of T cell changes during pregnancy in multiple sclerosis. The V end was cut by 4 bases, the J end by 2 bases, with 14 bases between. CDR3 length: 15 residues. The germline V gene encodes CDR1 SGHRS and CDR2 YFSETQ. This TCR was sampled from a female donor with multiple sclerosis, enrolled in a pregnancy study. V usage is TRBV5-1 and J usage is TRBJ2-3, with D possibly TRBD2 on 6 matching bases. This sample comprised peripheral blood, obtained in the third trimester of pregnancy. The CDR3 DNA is TGCGCCAGCAGCCCGGGGACTCCCTACACAGATACGCAGTATTTT. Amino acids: CASSPGTPYTDTQYF. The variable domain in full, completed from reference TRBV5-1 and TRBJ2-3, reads KAGVTQTPRYLIKTRGQQVTLSCSPISGHRSVSWYQQTPGQGLQFLFEYFSETQRNKGNFPGRFSGRQFSNSRSEMNVSTLELGDSALYLCASSPGTPYTDTQYFGPGTRLTVL.